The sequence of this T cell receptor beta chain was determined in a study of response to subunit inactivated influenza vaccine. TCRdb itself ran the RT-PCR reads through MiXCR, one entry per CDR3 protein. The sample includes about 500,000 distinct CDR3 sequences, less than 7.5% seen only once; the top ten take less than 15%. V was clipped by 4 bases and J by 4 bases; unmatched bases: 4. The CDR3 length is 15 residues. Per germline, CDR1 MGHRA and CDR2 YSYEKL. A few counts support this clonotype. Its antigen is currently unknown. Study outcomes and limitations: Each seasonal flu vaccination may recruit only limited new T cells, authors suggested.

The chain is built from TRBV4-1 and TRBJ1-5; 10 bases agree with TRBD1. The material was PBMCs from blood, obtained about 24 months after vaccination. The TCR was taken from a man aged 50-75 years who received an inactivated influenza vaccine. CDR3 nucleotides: TGCGCCAGCAGCCGAGTGGACAGGGGGAATCAGCCCCAGCATTTT. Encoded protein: CASSRVDRGNQPQHF.